The source of this TCR beta chain is a study of T-cell reconstitution after alpha-beta-depleted transplantation in children (dated by TCRdb to 2016 to 2017). Broadly, across the study: The study quantitatively tracked T-cell immune reconstitution after TCRalphabeta/CD19-depleted allogeneic hematopoietic cell transplantation in children using TCR repertoire profiling. What the research found in general, with its limitations: The apparently early alphabetaT-cell count recovery about two months after transplant was reportedly dependent on only several hundred rapidly expanded clones derived from non-depleted graft cells. In some patients, high TCRbeta diversity at day 60 was attributed to recipient T cells and intrathymic progenitors that had survived conditioning. Hyperexpanded clone frequencies declined over subsequent months; after one year, T-cell counts and TCRbeta diversity were mostly attributed to newly produced T cells.

The method behind the library was PCR. Sequenced on an Illumina HiSeq 2500. To normalize quantification of the TCRbeta repertoire, the TCR libraries were built with molecular barcoding that relied on unique molecular identifiers. TCRdb handled the public reads itself, with Q25 trimming in fastp and clone calling in MiXCR, and kept productive beta chains. Each entry merges the rows of one CDR3 protein and shows their most common DNA and genes. The table for this sample lists about 100,000 distinct CDR3 sequences; approximately 6% of them were counted only once. The top ten hold 20% to 25% of the sample. This clonotype was recorded many times. The antigen it recognizes is unknown. Per-nucleotide qualities are absent, and no much larger clonotype sits a single base away. The CDR3 goes from the cysteine to the phenylalanine over 15 residues. Of all the DNA, just the CDR3 is kept, 45 bases in frame from base 1. Trimming costs V 1 base and J 3 bases, and their ends lie 12 bases apart. From a lookup of the germline V gene, CDR1 and CDR2 are SGHTA and FQGNSA.

The treatment or condition label, read with the paper, signifies: allogeneic hematopoietic cell transplantation with graft depleted of TCRalphabeta T cells and CD19 B cells. The transplant recipients were children given TCRalphabeta/CD19-depleted allogeneic hematopoietic cell grafts. The sequence was obtained from a male patient under 10 years old who had a stem cell transplant for acute lymphoblastic leukemia, so the T cells may come from the graft donor. Material: PBMCs, mostly from graft donor cells, obtained 360 days after TCRalphabeta/CD19-depleted stem cell transplant. The chain employs TRBV7-2 and TRBJ1-2; the D gene remains uncertain. The sequenced DNA: TGTGCCAGCAGCTTAGACGTTATTGAGCACTATGGCTACACCTTC. This codes for CASSLDVIEHYGYTF. With the rest looked up from the reference TRBV7-2 and TRBJ1-2 genes rather than sequenced, the full variable domain is GAGVSQSPSNKVTEKGKDVELRCDPISGHTALYWYRQSLGQGLEFLIYFQGNSAPDKSGLPSDRFSAERTGGSVSTLTIQRTQQEDSAVYLCASSLDVIEHYGYTFGSGTRLTVV.